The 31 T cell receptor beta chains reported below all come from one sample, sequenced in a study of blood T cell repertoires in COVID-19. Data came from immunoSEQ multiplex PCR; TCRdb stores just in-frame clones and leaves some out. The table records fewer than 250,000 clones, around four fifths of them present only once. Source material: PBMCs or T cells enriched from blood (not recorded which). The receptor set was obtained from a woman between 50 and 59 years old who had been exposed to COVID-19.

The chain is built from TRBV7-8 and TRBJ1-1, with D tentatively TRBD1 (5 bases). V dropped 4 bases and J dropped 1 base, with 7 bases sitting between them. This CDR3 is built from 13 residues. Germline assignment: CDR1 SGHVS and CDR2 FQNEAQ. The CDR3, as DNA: TGTGCCAGCAGCTACGGACAGAACACTGAAGCTTTCTTT. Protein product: CASSYGQNTEAFF.

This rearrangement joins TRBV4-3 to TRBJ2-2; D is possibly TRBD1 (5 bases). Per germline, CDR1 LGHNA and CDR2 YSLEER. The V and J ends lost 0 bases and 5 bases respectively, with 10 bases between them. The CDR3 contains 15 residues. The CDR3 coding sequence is TGCGCCAGCAGCCAAGAAAGGACAACGACCGGGGAGCTGTTTTTT. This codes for CASSQERTTTGELFF.

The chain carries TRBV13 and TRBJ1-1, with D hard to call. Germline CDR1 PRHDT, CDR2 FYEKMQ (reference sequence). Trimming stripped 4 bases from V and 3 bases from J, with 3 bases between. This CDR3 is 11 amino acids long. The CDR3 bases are TGTGCCAGCAGCTCTGACACTGAAGCTTTCTTT. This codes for CASSSDTEAFF.

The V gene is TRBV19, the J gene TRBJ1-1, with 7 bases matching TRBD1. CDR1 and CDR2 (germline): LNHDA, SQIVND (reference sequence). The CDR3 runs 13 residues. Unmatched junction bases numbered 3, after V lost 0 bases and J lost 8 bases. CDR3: CASSIEGQFEAFF. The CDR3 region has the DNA TGTGCCAGTAGTATAGAGGGACAGTTCGAAGCTTTCTTT.

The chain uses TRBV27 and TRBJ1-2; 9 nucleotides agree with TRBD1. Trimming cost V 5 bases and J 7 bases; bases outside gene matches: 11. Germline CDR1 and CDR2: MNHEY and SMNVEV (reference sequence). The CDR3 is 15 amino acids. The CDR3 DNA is TGTGCCAGCAGTGTCGCCCGGGGGACAGGGACTGGCTACACCTTC. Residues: CASSVARGTGTGYTF.

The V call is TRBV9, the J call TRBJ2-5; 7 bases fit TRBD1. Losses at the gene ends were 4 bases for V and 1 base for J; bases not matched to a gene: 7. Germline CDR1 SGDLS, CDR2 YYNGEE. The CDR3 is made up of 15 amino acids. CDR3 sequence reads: CASSKQQGPQETQYF. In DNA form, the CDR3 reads TGTGCCAGCAGCAAACAACAGGGGCCCCAAGAGACCCAGTACTTC.

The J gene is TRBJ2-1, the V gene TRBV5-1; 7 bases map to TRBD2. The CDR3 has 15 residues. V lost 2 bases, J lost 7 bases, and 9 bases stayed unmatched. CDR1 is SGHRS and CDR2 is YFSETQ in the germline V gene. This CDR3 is CASSFERGNINEQFF. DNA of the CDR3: TGCGCCAGCAGCTTTGAGCGGGGTAATATAAATGAGCAGTTCTTC.

CDR3 sequence: CASSQSGGNNEQFF. Written as DNA, the CDR3 is TGTGCCAGCAGTCAAAGCGGGGGGAACAATGAGCAGTTCTTC. This chain connects TRBV7-3 to TRBJ2-1; 9 bases match TRBD2. Losses at the gene ends were 6 bases for V and 5 bases for J; bases not matched to a gene: 5. The CDR3 loop spans 14 amino acids. The germline CDR1 and CDR2 sequences are SGHTA and FQGTGA.

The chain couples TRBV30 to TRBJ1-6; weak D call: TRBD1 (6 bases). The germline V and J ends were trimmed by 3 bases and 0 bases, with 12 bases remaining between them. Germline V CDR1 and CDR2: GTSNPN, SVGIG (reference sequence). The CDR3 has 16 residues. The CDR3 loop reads CAWSLGQSSYNSPLHF. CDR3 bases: TGTGCCTGGAGCCTTGGACAGAGCTCCTATAATTCACCCCTCCACTTT.

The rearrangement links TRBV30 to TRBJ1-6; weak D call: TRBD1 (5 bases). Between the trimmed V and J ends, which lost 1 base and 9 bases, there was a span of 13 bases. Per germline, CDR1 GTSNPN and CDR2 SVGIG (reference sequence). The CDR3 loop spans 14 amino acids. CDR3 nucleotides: TGTGCCTGGAGTGCCGGTCCCGGGGGTTCACCCCTCCACTTT. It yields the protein CAWSAGPGGSPLHF.

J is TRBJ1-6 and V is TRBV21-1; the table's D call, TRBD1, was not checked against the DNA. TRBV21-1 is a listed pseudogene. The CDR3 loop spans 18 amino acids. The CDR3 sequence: CASSKKGGQGSYNSPLHF. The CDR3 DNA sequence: TGTGCCAGCAGCAAAAAGGGGGGACAGGGATCCTATAATTCACCCCTCCACTTT.

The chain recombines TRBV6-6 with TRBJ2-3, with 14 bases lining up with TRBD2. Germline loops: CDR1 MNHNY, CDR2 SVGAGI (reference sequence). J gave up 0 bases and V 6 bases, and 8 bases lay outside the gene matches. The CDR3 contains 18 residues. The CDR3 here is CASSRLGLAGVSTDTQYF. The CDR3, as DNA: TGTGCCAGCAGCCGATTGGGACTAGCGGGGGTGAGCACAGATACGCAGTATTTT.

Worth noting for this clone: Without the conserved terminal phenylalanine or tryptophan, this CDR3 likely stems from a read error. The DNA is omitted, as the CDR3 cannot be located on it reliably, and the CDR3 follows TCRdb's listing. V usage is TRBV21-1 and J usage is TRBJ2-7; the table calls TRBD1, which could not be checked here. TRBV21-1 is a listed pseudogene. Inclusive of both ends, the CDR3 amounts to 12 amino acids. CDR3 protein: CASSKEGTGRSP.

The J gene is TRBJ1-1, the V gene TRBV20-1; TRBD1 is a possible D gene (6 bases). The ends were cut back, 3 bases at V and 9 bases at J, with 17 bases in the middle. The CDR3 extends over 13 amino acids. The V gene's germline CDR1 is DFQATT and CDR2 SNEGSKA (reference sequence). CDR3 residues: CSASGPGHPQAFF. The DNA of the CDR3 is TGCAGTGCTAGTGGACCGGGACATCCTCAAGCTTTCTTT.

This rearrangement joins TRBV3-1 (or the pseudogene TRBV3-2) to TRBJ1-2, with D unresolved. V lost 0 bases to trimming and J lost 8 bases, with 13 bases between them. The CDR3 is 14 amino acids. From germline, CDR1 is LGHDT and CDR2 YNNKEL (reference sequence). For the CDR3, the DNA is TGTGCCAGCAGCCAAGACGTGCGGCCGGGGGGCTACACCTTC. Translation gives CASSQDVRPGGYTF.

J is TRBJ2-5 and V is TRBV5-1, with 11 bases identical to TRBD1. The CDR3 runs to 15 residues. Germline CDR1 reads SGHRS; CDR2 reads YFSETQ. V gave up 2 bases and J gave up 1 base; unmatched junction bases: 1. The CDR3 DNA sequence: TGCGCCAGCAGCTTCGGGACAGGGGGCCAAGAGACCCAGTACTTC. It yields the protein CASSFGTGGQETQYF.

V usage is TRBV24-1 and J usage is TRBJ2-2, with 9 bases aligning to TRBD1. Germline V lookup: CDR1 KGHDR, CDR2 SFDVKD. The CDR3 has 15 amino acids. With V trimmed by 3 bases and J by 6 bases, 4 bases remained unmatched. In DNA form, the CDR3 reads TGTGCCACCAGTGATGGGACAGGGTTCGCCGGGGAGCTGTTTTTT. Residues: CATSDGTGFAGELFF.

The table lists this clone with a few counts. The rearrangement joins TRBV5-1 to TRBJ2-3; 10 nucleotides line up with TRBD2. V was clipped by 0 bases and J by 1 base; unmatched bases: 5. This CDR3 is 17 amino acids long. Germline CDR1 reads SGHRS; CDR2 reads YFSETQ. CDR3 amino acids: CASSLGSLAGGTDTQYF. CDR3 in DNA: TGCGCCAGCAGCTTGGGGAGTCTAGCGGGGGGCACAGATACGCAGTATTTT.

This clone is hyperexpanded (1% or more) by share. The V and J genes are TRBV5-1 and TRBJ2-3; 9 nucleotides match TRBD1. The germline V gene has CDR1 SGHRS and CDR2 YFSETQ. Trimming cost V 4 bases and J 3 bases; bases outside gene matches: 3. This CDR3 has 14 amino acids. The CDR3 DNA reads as TGCGCCAGCAGCCCGGGACAGGGAACAGATACGCAGTATTTT. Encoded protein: CASSPGQGTDTQYF.

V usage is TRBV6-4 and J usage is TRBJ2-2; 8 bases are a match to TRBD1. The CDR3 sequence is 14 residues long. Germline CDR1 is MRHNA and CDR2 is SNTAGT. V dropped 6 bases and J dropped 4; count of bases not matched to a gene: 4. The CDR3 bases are TGTGCCAGCAGGAAGGACAGGGCCACCGGGGAGCTGTTTTTT. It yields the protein CASRKDRATGELFF.

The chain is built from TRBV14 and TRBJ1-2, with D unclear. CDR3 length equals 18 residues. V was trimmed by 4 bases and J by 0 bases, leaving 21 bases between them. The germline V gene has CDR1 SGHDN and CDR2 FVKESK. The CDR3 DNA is TGTGCCAGCAGCCGTCGTGGGCACGAGGGAAGCGCTAACTATGGCTACACCTTC. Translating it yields CASSRRGHEGSANYGYTF.

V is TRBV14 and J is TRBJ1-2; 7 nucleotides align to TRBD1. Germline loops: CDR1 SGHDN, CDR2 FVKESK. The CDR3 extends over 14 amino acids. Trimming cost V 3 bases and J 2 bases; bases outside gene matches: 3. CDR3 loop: CASSHRQGNYGYTF. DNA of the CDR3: TGTGCCAGCAGCCACCGACAGGGAAACTATGGCTACACCTTC.

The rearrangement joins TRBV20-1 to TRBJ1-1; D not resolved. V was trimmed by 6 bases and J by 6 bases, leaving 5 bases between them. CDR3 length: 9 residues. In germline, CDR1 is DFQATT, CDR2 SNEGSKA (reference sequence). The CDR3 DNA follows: TGCAGTGCCTACCCTGAAGCTTTCTTT. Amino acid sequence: CSAYPEAFF.

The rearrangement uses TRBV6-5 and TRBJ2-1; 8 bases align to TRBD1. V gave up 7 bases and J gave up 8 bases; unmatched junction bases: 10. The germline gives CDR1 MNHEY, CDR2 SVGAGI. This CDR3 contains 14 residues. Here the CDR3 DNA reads TGTGCCAGCACTCGGGCAGGGGGCTTTGATGAGCAGTTCTTC. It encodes CASTRAGGFDEQFF.

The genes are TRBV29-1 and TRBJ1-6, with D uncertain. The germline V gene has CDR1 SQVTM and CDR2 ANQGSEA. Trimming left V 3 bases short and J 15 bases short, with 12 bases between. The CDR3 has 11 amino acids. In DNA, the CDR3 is TGCAGCGTTGACTTGGCTGGGCTCCTCCACTTT. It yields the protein CSVDLAGLLHF.

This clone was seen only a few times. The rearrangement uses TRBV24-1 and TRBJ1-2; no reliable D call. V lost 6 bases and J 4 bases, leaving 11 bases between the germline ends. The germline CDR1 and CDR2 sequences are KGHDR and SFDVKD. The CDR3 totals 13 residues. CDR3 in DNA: TGTGCCACCAGTCTCGGAGGGAGCTATGGCTACACCTTC. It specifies CATSLGGSYGYTF.

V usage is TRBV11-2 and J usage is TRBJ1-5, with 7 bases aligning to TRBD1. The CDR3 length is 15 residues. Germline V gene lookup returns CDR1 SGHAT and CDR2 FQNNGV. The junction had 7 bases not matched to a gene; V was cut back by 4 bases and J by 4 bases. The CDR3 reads CASSSRTGDNQPQHF. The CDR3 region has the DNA TGTGCCAGCAGCTCCCGGACAGGCGATAATCAGCCCCAGCATTTT.

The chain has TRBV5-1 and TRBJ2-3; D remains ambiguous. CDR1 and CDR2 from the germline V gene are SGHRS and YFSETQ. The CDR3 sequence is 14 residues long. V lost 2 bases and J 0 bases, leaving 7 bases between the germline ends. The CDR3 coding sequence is TGCGCCAGCAGCTTCACATCGAGCACAGATACGCAGTATTTT. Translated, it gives CASSFTSSTDTQYF.

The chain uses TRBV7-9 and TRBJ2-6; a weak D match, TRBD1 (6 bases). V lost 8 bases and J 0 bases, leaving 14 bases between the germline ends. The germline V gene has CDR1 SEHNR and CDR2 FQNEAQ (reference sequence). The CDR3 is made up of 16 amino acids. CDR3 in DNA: TGTGCCAGCGATACGGGACAAACCTCTGGGGCCAACGTCCTGACTTTC. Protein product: CASDTGQTSGANVLTF.

This CDR3 is CASSSVLSTGELFF. CDR3 sequence (DNA): TGTGCCAGCAGCTCGGTTCTTTCCACCGGGGAGCTGTTTTTT. The chain employs TRBV7-9 and TRBJ2-2, with D uncertain. Looked up from germline, CDR1 is SEHNR and CDR2 is FQNEAQ (reference sequence). V dropped 4 bases and J dropped 4 bases, with 10 bases sitting between them. The CDR3 is 14 residues long.

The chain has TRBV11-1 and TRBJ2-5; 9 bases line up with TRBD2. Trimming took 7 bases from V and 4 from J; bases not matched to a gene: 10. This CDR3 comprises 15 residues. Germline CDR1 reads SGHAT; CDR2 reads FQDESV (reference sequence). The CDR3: CASMRAGGSLETQYF. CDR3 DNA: TGTGCCAGCATGCGAGCGGGGGGTAGCTTAGAGACCCAGTACTTC.